One and the same sample provided the 5 T cell receptor beta chains below, sequenced in a study of blood T cell repertoires in COVID-19. The table came from immunoSEQ multiplex PCR; TCRdb's copy has only in-frame clones and leaves some out. Of 150,000 to 200,000 clones listed, 84% are singletons. Sequencing was done on a sample of peripheral blood. All receptors derive from a man aged 18 to 30 with active or convalescent COVID-19.

The chain employs TRBV4-1 and TRBJ2-5, with 12 bases aligning to TRBD2. Germline V gene sequence: CDR1 MGHRA, CDR2 YSYEKL. V lost 5 bases and J lost 4; bases outside the gene matches: 8. The CDR3 length is 16 residues. The CDR3 sequence is CASSEASGGAVETQYF. Written as DNA, the CDR3 is TGCGCCAGCAGCGAAGCTAGCGGGGGGGCCGTAGAGACCCAGTACTTC.

This chain links TRBV5-1 with TRBJ1-6; D unclear. The CDR3 covers 16 residues. Per germline, CDR1 SGHRS and CDR2 YFSETQ. The ends were cut back, 1 base at V and 6 bases at J, with 14 bases in the middle. CDR3: CASSLFMNSGNSPLHF. CDR3 nucleotides: TGCGCCAGCAGCTTGTTTATGAATAGTGGTAATTCACCCCTCCACTTT.

This clone appeared once. CDR3 protein: CASSLSGTKGEAFF. CDR3 DNA sequence: TGTGCCAGCAGTTTATCGGGGACAAAAGGCGAAGCTTTCTTT. The V and J genes are TRBV27 and TRBJ1-1, with a possible D match to TRBD1 (6 bases). CDR3 length: 14 residues. Germline assignment: CDR1 MNHEY and CDR2 SMNVEV (reference sequence). The ends were cut back, 0 bases at V and 8 bases at J, with 13 bases in the middle.

This sequence joins TRBV10-1 and TRBJ1-4; the match to TRBD1 covers 8 bases. CDR1 is WNHNN and CDR2 is SYGVQD in the germline V gene (reference sequence). V trimming: 6 bases; J trimming: 0 bases; junction bases outside the gene matches: 3. This CDR3 is 15 amino acids long. The CDR3 protein is CASSGTGATNEKLFF. CDR3 bases: TGCGCCAGCAGCGGGACAGGAGCAACTAATGAAAAACTGTTTTTT.

The chain recombines TRBV28 with TRBJ2-7; 7 bases align to TRBD1. The CDR3 consists of 13 residues. The junction had 5 bases not matched to a gene; V was cut back by 2 bases and J by 7 bases. The germline V gene encodes CDR1 MDHEN and CDR2 SYDVKM. The CDR3 reads CASSLQGVEEQYF. CDR3 nucleotides: TGTGCCAGCAGTTTACAGGGGGTGGAAGAGCAGTACTTC.